Below, one T cell receptor beta chain is given with its context. No antigen is known for it. Per-nucleotide qualities are absent, and no much larger clonotype sits a single base away. Libraries came from the immunoSEQ multiplex PCR assay. This immuneACCESS table, as held by TCRdb, lists in-frame sequences with V and J called but not all clones. Of the missing ones, under half trace to an unresolved V gene in checked studies; the others have no known cause. For this sample there are about 46,000 clones; 92% appear just once. The ten largest clones represent roughly 2.2% of the sample. Trimming accounts for 6 bases at V and 6 bases at J, while the number of junction bases matched to no gene is 4. For CDR1 and CDR2, the germline V gene lists KGHSH and LQKENI. The CDR3 runs 14 amino acids, cysteine and phenylalanine included. Just CDR3 DNA is preserved here, 42 bases in frame from base 1. This sample was included in a study of T cell changes during pregnancy in multiple sclerosis (dated by TCRdb to the late 2010s). About the full investigation: The study examined how the T cell repertoire changed over the course of pregnancy in women with multiple sclerosis.

The receptor chain draws on TRBV18 and TRBJ2-1; 11 bases in the middle match TRBD1. This clonotype was obtained from a female donor with multiple sclerosis, enrolled in a pregnancy study. The sequencing here drew on peripheral blood, taken in the third trimester of pregnancy. The nucleotide sequence is TGTGCCAGCTCGCGGACAGGGGGCGGCAATGAGCAGTTCTTC. This is translated as CASSRTGGGNEQFF.